Presented here are 20 T cell receptor beta chains from one specimen sequenced in a study of T cell changes during pregnancy in multiple sclerosis. Some clones are missing from TCRdb's copy, which holds only in-frame ones; the method was immunoSEQ multiplex PCR. The table records just under 95,000 clones, roughly 92% of them present only once. The sequenced sample was peripheral blood, obtained in the first trimester of pregnancy. These TCRs come from a female donor with multiple sclerosis, enrolled in a pregnancy study.

V usage is TRBV6-1 and J usage is TRBJ1-5; D is undetermined. The CDR3 is made up of 13 amino acids. The V gene's germline CDR1 is MNHNS and CDR2 SASEGT. Trimming cost V 6 bases and J 11 bases, with 17 bases left between them. CDR3 nucleotides: TGTGCCAGCAGCGGACTCTGGTCGATATCCCAGCATTTT. Translation gives CASSGLWSISQHF.

There are a few counts of this clone. V usage is TRBV18 and J usage is TRBJ1-1; D is unclear. Per the germline V gene, CDR1 is KGHSH and CDR2 is LQKENI. This CDR3 region has 12 residues. With 4 bases removed from V and 5 bases from J, the gap between germline ends came to 8 bases. As DNA, the CDR3 is TGTGCCAGCTCACTTAAGGAGACTGAAGCTTTCTTT. It translates to CASSLKETEAFF. The full variable domain, its missing parts supplied by reference TRBV18 and TRBJ1-1, is NAGVMQNPRHLVRRRGQEARLRCSPMKGHSHVYWYRQLPEEGLKFMVYLQKENIIDESGMPKERFSAEFPKEGPSILRIQQVVRGDSAAYFCASSLKETEAFFGQGTRLTVV.

This chain links TRBV28 with TRBJ2-3, with D maybe TRBD2 (7 bases). Trimming pared 6 bases from V and 5 bases from J, leaving 18 bases between. Germline loops: CDR1 MDHEN, CDR2 SYDVKM. The CDR3 is made up of 15 amino acids. The CDR3 is CASSLGGGRRDTQYF. As DNA, the CDR3 is TGTGCCAGCAGCCTTGGGGGGGGGCGTAGAGATACGCAGTATTTT. Full variable domain (outside the CDR3, taken from reference TRBV28 and TRBJ2-3): DVKVTQSSRYLVKRTGEKVFLECVQDMDHENMFWYRQDPGLGLRLIYFSYDVKMKEKGDIPEGYSVSREKKERFSLILESASTNQTSMYLCASSLGGGRRDTQYFGPGTRLTVL.

The chain is built from TRBV5-6 and TRBJ2-3, with TRBD2 as a possible D gene (5 bases). The germline V gene encodes CDR1 SGHDT and CDR2 YYEEEE. The CDR3 contains 18 residues. Trimming took 1 base from V and 0 from J, leaving 18 bases between them. This chain's CDR3 is CASSLFSIGLSSTDTQYF. CDR3 DNA: TGTGCCAGCAGCTTGTTTTCGATTGGACTGTCTAGCACAGATACGCAGTATTTT.

The chain uses TRBV2 and TRBJ1-2, with D unclear. The germline V and J ends were trimmed by 2 bases and 5 bases, with 9 bases remaining between them. The length of the CDR3 is 13 residues. Germline-derived CDR1 and CDR2 are SNHLY and FYNNEI. CDR3 protein: CASSETPIYGYTF. CDR3 DNA: TGTGCCAGCAGTGAAACCCCTATTTATGGCTACACCTTC.

This clone has just one count. The V gene is TRBV10-2, the J gene TRBJ2-1, with a possible D match to TRBD2 (6 bases). Germline V gene sequence: CDR1 WSHSY, CDR2 SAAADI. Trimming stripped 5 bases from V and 2 bases from J, with 7 bases between. CDR3 length equals 13 residues. The CDR3 is CASSSGAYNEQFF. CDR3 coding DNA: TGCGCCAGCAGTTCGGGGGCCTACAATGAGCAGTTCTTC.

The rearrangement joins TRBV18 to TRBJ2-4; D is possibly TRBD2 (6 bases). Trimming stripped 1 base from V and 7 bases from J, with 29 bases between. This CDR3 region has 20 residues. Germline V CDR1 and CDR2: KGHSH, LQKENI. CDR3 in amino acids: CASSPLVVRRARAGWNIQYF. In DNA, the CDR3 is TGTGCCAGCTCACCACTGGTAGTTCGGCGAGCCCGGGCGGGGTGGAACATTCAGTACTTC.

V is TRBV7-9 and J is TRBJ2-1; 7 positions agree with TRBD1. V lost 5 bases to trimming and J lost 2 bases; unmatched junction nucleotides: 6. This CDR3 is 15 amino acids long. Germline lookup yields CDR1 SEHNR and CDR2 FQNEAQ (reference sequence). For the CDR3, the DNA is TGTGCCAGCAGCACCCCAGGGGGTACCTACAATGAGCAGTTCTTC. It codes for CASSTPGGTYNEQFF. Filled out from reference TRBV7-9 and TRBJ2-1, the complete variable domain reads DTGVSQNPRHKITKRGQNVTFRCDPISEHNRLYWYRQTLGQGPEFLTYFQNEAQLEKSRLLSDRFSAERPKGSFSTLEIQRTEQGDSAMYLCASSTPGGTYNEQFFGPGTRLTVL.

This chain uses TRBV7-8 with TRBJ2-2; 7 bases match TRBD2. The CDR3 is 16 amino acids. With V trimmed by 6 bases and J by 0 bases, 7 bases remained unmatched. Per the germline V gene, CDR1 is SGHVS and CDR2 is FQNEAQ. The CDR3 is CASRVAGAPNTGELFF. The CDR3 DNA sequence: TGTGCCAGCAGAGTCGCGGGAGCCCCGAACACCGGGGAGCTGTTTTTT.

The rearrangement uses TRBV18 and TRBJ2-7; 7 bases are a match to TRBD2. After removal of 2 bases from V and 2 bases from J, the junction contained 6 bases not matched to a gene. This CDR3 comprises 15 residues. Per germline, CDR1 KGHSH and CDR2 LQKENI. CDR3 residues: CASSPELALTYEQYF. CDR3 nucleotide sequence: TGTGCCAGCTCACCAGAACTAGCGCTGACCTACGAGCAGTACTTC.

This chain links TRBV27 with TRBJ2-1, with D possibly matching TRBD2 (7 bases). Trimming removed 3 bases at V and 9 bases at J, with 21 bases between. There are 16 residues in the CDR3. CDR1 and CDR2 (germline): MNHEY, SMNVEV (reference sequence). The CDR3 is CASSLSLPGGRGEQFF. The DNA of the CDR3 is TGTGCCAGCAGTTTGAGCCTCCCCGGGGGGCGGGGTGAGCAGTTCTTC.

The chain joins TRBV5-1 to TRBJ1-1; D gene uncertain. The V gene lost 4 bases and the J gene lost 4 bases, with 17 bases spanning the gap. Germline CDR1 SGHRS, CDR2 YFSETQ. The CDR3 sequence is 15 residues long. This chain's CDR3 is CASSPLMGRLTEAFF. For the CDR3, the DNA is TGCGCCAGCAGCCCCCTTATGGGGAGACTCACTGAAGCTTTCTTT.

The chain combines TRBV6-5 with TRBJ1-5, with D perhaps TRBD1 (5 bases). The germline V and J ends were trimmed by 7 bases and 0 bases, with 13 bases remaining between them. The CDR3 totals 15 residues. Germline-derived CDR1 and CDR2 are MNHEY and SVGAGI. The CDR3 sequence is CASTQGGGSNQPQHF. The CDR3 DNA reads as TGTGCCAGCACCCAGGGCGGCGGTAGCAATCAGCCCCAGCATTTT.

The chain links TRBV27 to TRBJ2-7; TRBD2 aligns across 7 bases. The ends lost 8 bases at V and 7 bases at J; junction bases unmatched: 11. The CDR3 spans 13 residues. Germline CDR1 and CDR2: MNHEY and SMNVEV (reference sequence). The CDR3 sequence: CASAGWGREEQYF. The CDR3, as DNA: TGTGCCAGCGCCGGTTGGGGGAGGGAAGAGCAGTACTTC.

The rearrangement joins TRBV5-1 to TRBJ2-7, with 7 bases aligning to TRBD2. Looked up from germline, CDR1 is SGHRS and CDR2 is YFSETQ. The V and J ends lost 0 bases and 3 bases, in that order; junction bases with no gene match: 6. The CDR3 spans 15 residues. Written as DNA, the CDR3 is TGCGCCAGCAGCTTGGCTTTTGGACTAGACTACGAGCAGTACTTC. Translation: CASSLAFGLDYEQYF.

By share, this clone counts as medium-sized. This rearrangement joins TRBV11-3 to TRBJ2-7; possibly TRBD2 for D (6 bases). CDR3 size: 15 residues. Germline values: CDR1 SGHNT, CDR2 YENEEA. Deletions cut 5 bases from V and 5 bases from J, with 19 bases between. The CDR3 nucleotides are TGTGCCAGCAGCCCACCGGGGGTATTGTGCCACGAGCAGTACTTC. Its protein product is CASSPPGVLCHEQYF.

The V gene is TRBV2, the J gene TRBJ1-1; no firm D call. The germline V gene has CDR1 SNHLY and CDR2 FYNNEI. The CDR3 consists of 14 residues. V lost 8 bases to trimming and J lost 0 bases, with 13 bases between them. CDR3 DNA sequence: TGTGCCAGCTCGGGGAAGTTCATGAACACTGAAGCTTTCTTT. It specifies CASSGKFMNTEAFF.

The rearrangement joins TRBV5-1 to TRBJ2-2; 14 bases match TRBD2. The CDR3 runs to 17 residues. The trim removed 4 bases at V and 0 bases at J, leaving 2 bases unmatched. The germline gives CDR1 SGHRS, CDR2 YFSETQ. The CDR3 reads CASSTGLAGANTGELFF. The CDR3 DNA reads TGCGCCAGCAGCACGGGACTAGCGGGGGCGAACACCGGGGAGCTGTTTTTT. Supplemented by reference TRBV5-1 and TRBJ2-2, the full variable domain reads KAGVTQTPRYLIKTRGQQVTLSCSPISGHRSVSWYQQTPGQGLQFLFEYFSETQRNKGNFPGRFSGRQFSNSRSEMNVSTLELGDSALYLCASSTGLAGANTGELFFGEGSRLTVL.

J is TRBJ1-1 and V is TRBV5-1; 9 nucleotides align to TRBD1. This CDR3 is 16 amino acids long. The germline V gene has CDR1 SGHRS and CDR2 YFSETQ. After removal of 2 bases from V and 1 base from J, the junction contained 6 bases not matched to a gene. The CDR3 DNA reads TGCGCCAGCAGCTTTGCAACAGGGGGCCCGAACACTGAAGCTTTCTTT. Protein sequence: CASSFATGGPNTEAFF.

This clone appeared a single time. V gene TRBV5-4 combines with J gene TRBJ2-7, with 14 bases identical to TRBD2. J gave up 9 bases and V 4 bases, and 3 bases lay outside the gene matches. The CDR3 is 13 residues long. The germline gives CDR1 SGHNT, CDR2 YYREEE (reference sequence). The CDR3 DNA reads TGTGCCAGCAGCCCAGGGACTAGCGGGGGGCAGTACTTC. Translating it yields CASSPGTSGGQYF.